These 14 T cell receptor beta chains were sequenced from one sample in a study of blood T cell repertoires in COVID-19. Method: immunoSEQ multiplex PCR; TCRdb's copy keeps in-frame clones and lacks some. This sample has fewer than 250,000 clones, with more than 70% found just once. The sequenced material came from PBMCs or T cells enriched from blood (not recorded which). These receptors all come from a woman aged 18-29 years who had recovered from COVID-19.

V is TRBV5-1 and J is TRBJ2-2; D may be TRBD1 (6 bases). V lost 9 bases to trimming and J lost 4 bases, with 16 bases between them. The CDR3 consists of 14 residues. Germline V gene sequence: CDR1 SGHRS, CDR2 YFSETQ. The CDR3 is CATRDKSSTGELFF. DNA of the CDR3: TGCGCCACAAGGGACAAATCGTCCACCGGGGAGCTGTTTTTT.

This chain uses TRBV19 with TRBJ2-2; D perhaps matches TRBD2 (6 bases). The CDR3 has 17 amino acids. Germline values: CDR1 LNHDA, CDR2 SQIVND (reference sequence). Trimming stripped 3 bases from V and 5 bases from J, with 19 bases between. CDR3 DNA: TGTGCCAGTAGTATTAGTCAGACGGGGCGGGGTACCGGGGAGCTGTTTTTT. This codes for CASSISQTGRGTGELFF.

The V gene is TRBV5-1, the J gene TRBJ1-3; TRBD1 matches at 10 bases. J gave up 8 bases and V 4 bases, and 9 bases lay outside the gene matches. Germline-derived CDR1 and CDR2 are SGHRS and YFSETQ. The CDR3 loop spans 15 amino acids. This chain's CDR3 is CASSTGTGDWDTIYF. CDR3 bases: TGCGCCAGCAGCACCGGGACAGGGGATTGGGACACCATATATTTT. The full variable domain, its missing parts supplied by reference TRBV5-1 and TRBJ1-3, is KAGVTQTPRYLIKTRGQQVTLSCSPISGHRSVSWYQQTPGQGLQFLFEYFSETQRNKGNFPGRFSGRQFSNSRSEMNVSTLELGDSALYLCASSTGTGDWDTIYFGEGSWLTVV.

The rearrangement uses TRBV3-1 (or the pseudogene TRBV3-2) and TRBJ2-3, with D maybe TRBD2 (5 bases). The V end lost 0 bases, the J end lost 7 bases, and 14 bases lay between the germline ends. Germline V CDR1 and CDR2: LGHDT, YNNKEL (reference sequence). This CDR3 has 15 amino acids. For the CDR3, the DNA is TGTGCCAGCAGCCAAGATATCGGCGGGCCCAATACGCAGTATTTT. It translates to CASSQDIGGPNTQYF.

The CDR3 protein is CASSDCFVGQTSSANYGYTF. The CDR3 DNA follows: TGTGCCAGCAGTGATTGTTTCGTCGGACAGACCTCTTCGGCTAACTATGGCTACACCTTC. The chain employs TRBV6-4 and TRBJ1-2, with a weak D call TRBD1 (6 bases). CDR1 and CDR2 from the germline V gene are MRHNA and SNTAGT. The CDR3 spans 20 residues. V dropped 3 bases and J dropped 0 bases, with 26 bases sitting between them.

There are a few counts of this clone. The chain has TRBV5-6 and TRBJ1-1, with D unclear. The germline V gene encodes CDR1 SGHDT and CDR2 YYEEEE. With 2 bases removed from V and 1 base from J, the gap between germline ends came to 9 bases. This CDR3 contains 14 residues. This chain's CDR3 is CASSFGSTNTEAFF. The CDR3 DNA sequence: TGTGCCAGCAGCTTTGGGAGTACGAACACTGAAGCTTTCTTT.

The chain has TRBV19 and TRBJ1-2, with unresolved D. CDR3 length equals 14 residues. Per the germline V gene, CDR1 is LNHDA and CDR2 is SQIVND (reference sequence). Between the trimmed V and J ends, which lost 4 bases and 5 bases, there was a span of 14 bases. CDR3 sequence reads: CASSTPGTEYGYTF. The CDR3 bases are TGTGCCAGTAGTACCCCCGGAACGGAGTATGGCTACACCTTC.

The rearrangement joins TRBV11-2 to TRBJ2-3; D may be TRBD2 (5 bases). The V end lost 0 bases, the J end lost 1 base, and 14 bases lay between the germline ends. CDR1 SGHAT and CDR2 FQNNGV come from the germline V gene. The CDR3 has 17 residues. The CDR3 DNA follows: TGTGCCAGCAGCTTAGATCCTAGGACTGTACGCACAGATACGCAGTATTTT. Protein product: CASSLDPRTVRTDTQYF.

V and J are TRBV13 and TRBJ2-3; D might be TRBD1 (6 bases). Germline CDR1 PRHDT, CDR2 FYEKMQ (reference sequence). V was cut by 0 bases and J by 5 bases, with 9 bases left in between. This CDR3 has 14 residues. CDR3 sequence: CASSLGLGGDTQYF. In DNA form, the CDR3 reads TGTGCCAGCAGCTTAGGACTAGGGGGAGATACGCAGTATTTT.

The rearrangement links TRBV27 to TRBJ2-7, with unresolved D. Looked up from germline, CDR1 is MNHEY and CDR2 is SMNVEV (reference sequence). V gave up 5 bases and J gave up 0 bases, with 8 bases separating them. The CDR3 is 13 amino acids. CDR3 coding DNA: TGTGCCAGCAGTCGACACGACTCCTACGAGCAGTACTTC. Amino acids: CASSRHDSYEQYF.

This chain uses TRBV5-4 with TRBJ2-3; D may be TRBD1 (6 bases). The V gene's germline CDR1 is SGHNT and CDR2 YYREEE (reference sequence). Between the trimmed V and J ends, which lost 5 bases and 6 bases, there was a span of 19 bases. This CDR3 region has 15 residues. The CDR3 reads CASRGINGQSDTQYF. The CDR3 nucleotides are TGTGCCAGCAGAGGAATAAACGGACAGTCGGATACGCAGTATTTT.

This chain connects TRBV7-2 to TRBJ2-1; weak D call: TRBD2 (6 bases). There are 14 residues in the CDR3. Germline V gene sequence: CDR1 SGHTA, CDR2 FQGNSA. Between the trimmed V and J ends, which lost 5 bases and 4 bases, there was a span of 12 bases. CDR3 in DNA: TGTGCCAGCAGCCCTGGTCTAGCGTACAATGAGCAGTTCTTC. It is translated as CASSPGLAYNEQFF.

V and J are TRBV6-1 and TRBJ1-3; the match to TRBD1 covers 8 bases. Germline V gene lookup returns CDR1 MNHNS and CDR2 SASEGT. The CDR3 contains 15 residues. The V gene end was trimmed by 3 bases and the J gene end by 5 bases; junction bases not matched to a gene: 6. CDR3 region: CASSDQGQGRNTIYF. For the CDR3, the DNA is TGTGCCAGCAGTGATCAAGGACAGGGAAGAAACACCATATATTTT.

The CDR3 spells CAWSVQPNSPLHF. CDR3 in DNA: TGTGCCTGGAGTGTACAGCCTAATTCACCCCTCCACTTT. This chain joins TRBV30 and TRBJ1-6; D is unclear. V was trimmed by 0 bases and J by 6 bases, leaving 6 bases between them. The CDR3 is made up of 13 amino acids. From germline, CDR1 is GTSNPN and CDR2 SVGIG (reference sequence).